Presented here are 20 T cell receptor beta chains from one specimen sequenced in a study of blood T cell repertoires in COVID-19 (dated by TCRdb to the early 2020s). Libraries were built with the immunoSEQ multiplex PCR assay. TCRdb obtained this table from immuneACCESS and retained in-frame rearrangements with V and J assigned. These tables miss some clones; where compared with another copy, unresolved V genes account for less than half of the shortfall, and the remainder is unexplained. This sample has a few hundred thousand clones in its table, and around 85% of those were observed once. The ten biggest clones cover less than 2.5% of the sample. The sequencing input was PBMCs or T cells enriched from blood (not recorded which). Source of these receptors: a woman between 50 and 59 years old who had recovered from COVID-19.

In this sample, this clone turned up a few times. For the CDR3, the DNA is TGCGCCAGCAGCGTTTTTCCGGGGACAGGGGGTAATTCACCCCTCCACTTT. Translation: CASSVFPGTGGNSPLHF. The chain carries TRBV5-1 and TRBJ1-6, with TRBD1 matching 11 bases. CDR3 size: 17 residues. Trimming took 4 bases from V and 6 from J; bases not matched to a gene: 9. Germline V gene sequence: CDR1 SGHRS, CDR2 YFSETQ.

The V and J genes are TRBV5-1 and TRBJ2-3; 7 nucleotides match TRBD2. Germline values: CDR1 SGHRS, CDR2 YFSETQ. The CDR3 has 16 residues. Trimming at V came to 0 bases and at J to 4 bases, leaving 8 bases not matched to a gene. In DNA, the CDR3 is TGCGCCAGCAGCTTGGGACTAACTCGGGAGGCAGATACGCAGTATTTT. Amino acid sequence: CASSLGLTREADTQYF.

The rearrangement links TRBV24-1 to TRBJ1-5; weak D call: TRBD1 (5 bases). The CDR3 has 13 amino acids. The V and J ends lost 10 bases and 3 bases respectively, with 12 bases between them. Germline V gives CDR1 KGHDR, CDR2 SFDVKD. CDR3 amino acids: CATGGAYNQPQHF. CDR3 sequence (DNA): TGTGCCACGGGGGGAGCTTACAATCAGCCCCAGCATTTT.

This clone was seen only once. This chain joins TRBV6-4 and TRBJ2-3; 10 bases fit TRBD2. The J segment lost 5 bases and the V segment lost 6 bases, leaving 8 bases of the junction unmatched. CDR3 length: 15 amino acids. Germline CDR1 and CDR2: MRHNA and SNTAGT. The CDR3 DNA follows: TGTGCCAGCAGCCAAAGCGGGAGGGCCAAAGATACGCAGTATTTT. Encoded protein: CASSQSGRAKDTQYF.

The chain joins TRBV25-1 to TRBJ1-4, with 7 bases lining up with TRBD1. J gave up 5 bases and V 10 bases, and 7 bases lay outside the gene matches. This CDR3 is built from 13 residues. Germline values: CDR1 MGHDK, CDR2 SYGVNS. This chain's CDR3 is CANAGQINEKLFF. The CDR3 DNA sequence: TGTGCCAACGCGGGACAGATAAATGAAAAACTGTTTTTT.

This clone was detected once. V is TRBV5-1 and J is TRBJ2-1, with 9 bases lining up with TRBD1. V trimming: 4 bases; J trimming: 8 bases; junction bases outside the gene matches: 7. The CDR3 loop spans 14 amino acids. In germline, CDR1 is SGHRS, CDR2 YFSETQ. CDR3 protein: CASSPRTGADEQFF. The CDR3 DNA is TGCGCCAGCAGCCCCCGGACAGGGGCCGATGAGCAGTTCTTC.

This rearrangement joins TRBV3-1 (or the pseudogene TRBV3-2) to TRBJ1-1; 7 nucleotides align to TRBD1. This CDR3 comprises 15 residues. Germline CDR1 LGHDT, CDR2 YNNKEL (reference sequence). With 2 bases clipped from V and 5 bases from J, the junction kept 8 bases outside the gene matches. CDR3 DNA: TGTGCCAGCAGCCAATATGACAGGGATAGAACTGAAGCTTTCTTT. Its protein is CASSQYDRDRTEAFF.

This chain joins TRBV3-1 (or the pseudogene TRBV3-2) and TRBJ2-7; TRBD2 matches 7 bases. V shed 3 bases, J shed 2 bases, and the junction held 10 bases outside the gene matches. Germline V gene sequence: CDR1 LGHDT, CDR2 YNNKEL (reference sequence). The CDR3 is made up of 16 amino acids. CDR3 DNA: TGTGCCAGCAGCCAGTATACCGGGACTACAACCTACGAGCAGTACTTC. Translating it yields CASSQYTGTTTYEQYF.

The chain carries TRBV3-1 (or the pseudogene TRBV3-2) and TRBJ1-2; a possible D gene is TRBD1 (5 bases). This CDR3 is built from 12 residues. V lost 7 bases and J 7 bases, leaving 13 bases between the germline ends. Looked up from germline, CDR1 is LGHDT and CDR2 is YNNKEL (reference sequence). The CDR3 loop is CASTRQGSGYTF. Written as DNA, the CDR3 is TGTGCCAGCACCCGGCAGGGATCTGGCTACACCTTC.

This sequence joins TRBV3-1 (or the pseudogene TRBV3-2) and TRBJ2-2; 10 nucleotides align to TRBD2. The germline gives CDR1 LGHDT, CDR2 YNNKEL (reference sequence). V trimming: 7 bases; J trimming: 6 bases; junction bases outside the gene matches: 5. CDR3 length: 14 residues. The CDR3: CASMLAGVPGELFF. CDR3 DNA: TGTGCCAGCATGCTAGCGGGAGTACCCGGGGAGCTGTTTTTT.

The V gene is TRBV10-3, the J gene TRBJ1-5, with D hard to call. The CDR3 loop spans 12 amino acids. CDR1 and CDR2 from the germline V gene are ENHRY and SYGVKD. V was trimmed by 1 base and J by 6 bases, leaving 4 bases between them. CDR3 sequence: CAISEWAQPQHF. In DNA form, the CDR3 reads TGTGCCATCAGTGAGTGGGCTCAGCCCCAGCATTTT.

This chain joins TRBV5-1 and TRBJ2-7; 10 bases line up with TRBD1. This CDR3 has 18 amino acids. Germline lookup yields CDR1 SGHRS and CDR2 YFSETQ. V trimming: 9 bases; J trimming: 0 bases; junction bases outside the gene matches: 18. CDR3 DNA sequence: TGCGCCAATCTGTGGAACCGGGACAGGGGTACCTCCTCCTACGAGCAGTACTTC. It yields the protein CANLWNRDRGTSSYEQYF.

This chain uses TRBV9 with TRBJ2-3, with 10 bases aligning to TRBD1. With V trimmed by 0 bases and J by 2 bases, 3 bases remained unmatched. In germline, CDR1 is SGDLS, CDR2 YYNGEE. The CDR3 extends over 16 amino acids. The CDR3 nucleotides read TGTGCCAGCAGCGTAGCAGGACAGGGGGTCACAGATACGCAGTATTTT. Encoded protein: CASSVAGQGVTDTQYF.

The chain combines TRBV5-4 with TRBJ2-7; D is unclear. There are 12 residues in the CDR3. From germline, CDR1 is SGHNT and CDR2 YYREEE (reference sequence). V was cut by 4 bases and J by 3 bases, with 8 bases left in between. This chain's CDR3 is CASSRTGYEQYF. The CDR3 region has the DNA TGTGCCAGCAGCCGCACCGGCTACGAGCAGTACTTC.

The chain is built from TRBV28 and TRBJ2-1; D uncertain. The CDR3 consists of 17 residues. V lost 5 bases and J lost 2, with 19 bases in between. Germline V gives CDR1 MDHEN, CDR2 SYDVKM. The CDR3 DNA reads TGTGCCAGCAGTAGCTATACCGCTTTGAGCACCTACAATGAGCAGTTCTTC. Its translation: CASSSYTALSTYNEQFF.

The chain is built from TRBV28 and TRBJ1-3; tentative D call: TRBD1 (5 bases). Germline V gene data show CDR1 as MDHEN and CDR2 as SYDVKM. The V and J ends lost 5 bases and 2 bases respectively, with 13 bases between them. This CDR3 has 15 residues. CDR3 bases: TGTGCCAGCAGTCCCACCCGGGGGGCTGGAAACACCATATATTTT. Protein sequence: CASSPTRGAGNTIYF.

The chain joins TRBV2 to TRBJ1-5; D is perhaps TRBD1 (6 bases). Germline V CDR1 and CDR2: SNHLY, FYNNEI. CDR3 length: 16 residues. Trimming took 2 bases from V and 0 from J, leaving 11 bases between them. In DNA form, the CDR3 reads TGTGCCAGCAGTGAACGGGACACGACTAGCAATCAGCCCCAGCATTTT. Its translation: CASSERDTTSNQPQHF.

The rearrangement links TRBV3-1 (or the pseudogene TRBV3-2) to TRBJ1-1; D ambiguous. The CDR3 spans 16 residues. The germline gives CDR1 LGHDT, CDR2 YNNKEL (reference sequence). Deletions cut 4 bases from V and 3 bases from J, with 18 bases between. The CDR3 loop is CASSPLGLGTDTEAFF. The DNA of the CDR3 is TGTGCCAGCAGCCCCCTCGGGTTAGGTACGGACACTGAAGCTTTCTTT.

This chain connects TRBV28 to TRBJ1-2; D remains unclear. V was cut by 3 bases and J by 0 bases, with 8 bases left in between. The CDR3 loop spans 14 amino acids. Germline CDR1 reads MDHEN; CDR2 reads SYDVKM. CDR3 coding DNA: TGTGCCAGCAGTTTCGGCGGAGCTAACTATGGCTACACCTTC. Protein sequence: CASSFGGANYGYTF.

The chain links TRBV5-6 to TRBJ1-2, with D possibly being TRBD1 (5 bases). The V gene's germline CDR1 is SGHDT and CDR2 YYEEEE. The CDR3 extends over 15 amino acids. The V end lost 4 bases, the J end lost 3 bases, and 16 bases lay between the germline ends. Written as DNA, the CDR3 is TGTGCCAGCAGCGAGAGGACACGAGAAGACTATGGCTACACCTTC. It yields the protein CASSERTREDYGYTF.